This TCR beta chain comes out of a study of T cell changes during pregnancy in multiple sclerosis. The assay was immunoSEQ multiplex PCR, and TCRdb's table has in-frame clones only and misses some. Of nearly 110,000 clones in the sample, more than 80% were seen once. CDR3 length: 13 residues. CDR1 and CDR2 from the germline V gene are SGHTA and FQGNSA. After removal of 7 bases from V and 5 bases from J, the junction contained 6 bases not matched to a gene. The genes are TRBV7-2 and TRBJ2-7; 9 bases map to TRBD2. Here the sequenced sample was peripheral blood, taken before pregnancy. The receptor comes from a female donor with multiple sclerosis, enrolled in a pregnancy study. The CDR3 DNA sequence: TGTGCCAGCACGAAGAGCGGGGGGCACGAGCAGTACTTC. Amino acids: CASTKSGGHEQYF.